This T cell receptor beta chain was sequenced for a study of blood T cell repertoires in COVID-19 (dated by TCRdb to 2018 to 2020). In the study overall: The collaborator samples originated in the United States, Italy and Spain and spanned the acute and convalescent phases of COVID-19. The material from the prospective study consisted of cDNA or gDNA derived from T cells, B-cell-depleted T cells, or PBMCs. The dataset comprised deeply sampled blood TCRbeta repertoires from subjects exposed to, actively infected with, or recovered from COVID-19. The repertoires were released in a freely available public database intended as a resource for research on the immune response to SARS-CoV-2. The samples were drawn from the first 160 participants of the ongoing ImmuneRACE study and from over 950 subjects provided by 6 global collaborators. Sample metadata almost always included a de-identified subject ID, COVID-19 status, age in years and sex. Where available, HLA class I and class II types were taken from metadata supplied by the sample provider and were not determined by assay-based typing.

One collaborating source in Seattle enrolled patients during active infection and followed them longitudinally through the course of disease. Whole blood was collected in K2EDTA tubes by collaborating institutions according to the institutions' own protocols. For TCRbeta analysis, collaborators shipped samples as frozen whole blood, isolated PBMCs, or DNA extracted from either of those sample types. CDR1 is given as GTSNPN and CDR2 as SVGIG, both from the germline V gene (reference sequence). V loses 2 bases of germline sequence and J loses 1 base, and the interval between the two ends is 8 bases. The CDR3, from cysteine to phenylalanine, totals 13 residues. CDR3 DNA is the only sequence kept; it has 39 bases, read in frame from the first base. A word on this clone: What antigen it recognizes has not been identified. The sample holds no much larger clone one base away, and base qualities are not on file.

TCRbeta CDR3 regions were amplified from genomic DNA using the immunoSEQ Assay, a bias-controlled multiplex PCR. The published analysis was carried out like this. The number of nucleated cells in each sample was estimated by amplification of reference gene primers within the assay. To quantify the absolute abundance of each unique TCRbeta CDR3 rearrangement, sequence reads were collapsed and filtered. Productive Simpson clonality was computed per sample as the square root of Simpson's diversity index over productive rearrangements. TCRdb's version of the immuneACCESS table is confined to in-frame rearrangements and falls short of the full clone set. An unresolved V gene accounts for under half of the shortfall where checked; the remainder is of unknown origin. The DNA was the basis for D and trimming; V, J and clone size are from that table. This sample lists just over 350,000 clones; roughly 90% were detected once. The ten most abundant clones make up 7.1% of the sample.

Broad study findings and their caveats: The quantity of clinical and demographic metadata differed by source and by participant and was supplied without curation.

The rearranged segments are TRBV30 and TRBJ1-1, and perhaps TRBD1 as D gene, on 5 matching bases. Sequencing input: peripheral blood. The receptor was derived from a woman aged 55-70 years with COVID-19, enrolled during active disease. The nucleotide sequence is TGTGCCTGGAGTCTCACAGGGAACACTGAAGCTTTCTTT. It translates as CAWSLTGNTEAFF.